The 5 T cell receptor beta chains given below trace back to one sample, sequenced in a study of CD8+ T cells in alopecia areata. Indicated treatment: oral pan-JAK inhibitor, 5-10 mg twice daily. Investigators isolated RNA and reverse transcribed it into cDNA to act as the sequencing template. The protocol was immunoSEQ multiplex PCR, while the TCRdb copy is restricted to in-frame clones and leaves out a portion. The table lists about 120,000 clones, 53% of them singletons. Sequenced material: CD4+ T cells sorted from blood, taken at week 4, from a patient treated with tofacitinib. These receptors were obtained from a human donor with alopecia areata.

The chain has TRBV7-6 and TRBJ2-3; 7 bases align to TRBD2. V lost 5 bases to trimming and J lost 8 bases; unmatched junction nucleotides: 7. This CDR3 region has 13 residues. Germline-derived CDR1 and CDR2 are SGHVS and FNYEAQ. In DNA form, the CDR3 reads TGTGCCAGCAGCCCGCGGGACTACGGTACGCAGTATTTT. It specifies CASSPRDYGTQYF.

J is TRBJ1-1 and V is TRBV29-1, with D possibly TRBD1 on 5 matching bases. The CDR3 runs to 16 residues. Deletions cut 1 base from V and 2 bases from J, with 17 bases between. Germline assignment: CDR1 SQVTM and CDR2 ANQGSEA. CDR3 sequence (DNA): TGCAGCGTTGAAGTAGAAGAGAGGGGTATAAACACTGAAGCTTTCTTT. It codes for CSVEVEERGINTEAFF.

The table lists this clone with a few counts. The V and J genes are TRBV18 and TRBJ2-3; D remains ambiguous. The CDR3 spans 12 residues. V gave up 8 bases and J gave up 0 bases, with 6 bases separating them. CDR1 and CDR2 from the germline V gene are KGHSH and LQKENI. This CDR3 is CASTTSTDTQYF. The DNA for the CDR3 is TGTGCCAGCACGACTAGCACAGATACGCAGTATTTT.

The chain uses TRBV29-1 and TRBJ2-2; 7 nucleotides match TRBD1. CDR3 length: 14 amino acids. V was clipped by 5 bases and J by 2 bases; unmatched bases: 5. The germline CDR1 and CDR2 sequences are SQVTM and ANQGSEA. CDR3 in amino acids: CSVRTGYNTGELFF. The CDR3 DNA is TGCAGCGTTAGGACAGGATATAACACCGGGGAGCTGTTTTTT.

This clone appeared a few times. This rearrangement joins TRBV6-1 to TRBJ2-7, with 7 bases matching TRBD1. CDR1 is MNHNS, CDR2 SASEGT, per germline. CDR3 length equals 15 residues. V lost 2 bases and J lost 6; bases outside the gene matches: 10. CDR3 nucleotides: TGTGCCAGCAGTGAAAGAGGGTGGAAGGGGGCCGAGCAGTACTTC. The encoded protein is CASSERGWKGAEQYF.